Listed below are T cell receptor beta chains from one sample, sequenced in a study of blood T cells in healthy people across ages. TCRdb re-analysed the 5' RACE reads in MiXCR, keeping a single row per CDR3 protein. The profile covers approximately 830,000 distinct CDR3 sequences, with around 62% appearing a single time and about 27% taken by the ten largest. The sample consisted of blood. These receptors were collected from a man aged 25 to 40 in good health. Both conserved end residues are part of each CDR3. The D gene is left open where the match is weak. The listing skips clone size in some rows; elsewhere it reads once, few, many or a size class.

.	.	TRBV4-3	TRBJ2-7	TGCGCCAGCAGCCAAGAGGGGGCTAGCTCCTACAATGAGCAGTACTTC	CASSQEGASSYNEQYF
few	TRBD2	TRBV5-1	TRBJ2-1	TGCGCCAGCACCCCGGGACTAGCGGGGGCACTCCTTAGTGAGCAGTTCTTC	CASTPGLAGALLSEQFF
few	.	TRBV24-1	TRBJ2-1	TGTGCCACCAGTGGCGGGTGGAGACACTTCAATGAGCAGTTCTTC	CATSGGWRHFNEQFF
.	.	TRBV4-3	TRBJ1-1	TGCGCCAGCAGCCAGACAGGATTTAACACTGAAGCTTTCTTT	CASSQTGFNTEAFF
.	.	TRBV15	TRBJ2-3	TGTGCCACCAGCAGGCTTCTCACTAGCACAGATACGCAGTATTTT	CATSRLLTSTDTQYF
.	TRBD1	TRBV20-1	TRBJ2-7	TGCAGTGCTAGAGATCTAGAGGGACAGATGCCCTCCTACGAGCAGTACTTC	CSARDLEGQMPSYEQYF
few	TRBD2	TRBV18	TRBJ2-3	TGTGCCAGCTCACCACCTTTACTAGCGGGGAGCACAGATACGCAGTATTTT	CASSPPLLAGSTDTQYF
.	TRBD1	TRBV20-1	TRBJ2-7	TGCAGTGCTCCGCGACAGGGCTACGAGCAGTACTTC	CSAPRQGYEQYF
.	TRBD2	TRBV7-2	TRBJ2-7	TGTGCCAGCAGCTTAGGGACTAGCGGGGGCGAGCAGTACTTC	CASSLGTSGGEQYF
.	TRBD1	TRBV6-2/TRBV6-3	TRBJ2-7	TGTGCCAGCAGCTCCCTGGGACAGGGGATTTACGAGCAGTACTTC	CASSSLGQGIYEQYF
.	.	TRBV12-3/TRBV12-4	TRBJ1-1	TGTGCCAGCACCCCTGAGGGGTTGGGCACTGAAGCTTTCTTT	CASTPEGLGTEAFF
once	TRBD1	TRBV3-1	TRBJ2-7	TGTGCCAGCAGTCATTTACGGGACAGGGCAGCCTACGAGCAGTACTTC	CASSHLRDRAAYEQYF
.	.	TRBV20-1	TRBJ2-5	TGCAGTCTTCGACGCGAGCAAGAGACCCAGTACTTC	CSLRREQETQYF
.	TRBD1	TRBV20-1	TRBJ2-5	TGCAGTGCAGAAAGGACAGGGGGCGGAGAGACCCAGTACTTC	CSAERTGGGETQYF
.	TRBD1	TRBV4-3	TRBJ2-1	TGCGCCAGCAGCCAAGACAGGGGGCGATGGGCCTACAATGAGCAGTTCTTC	CASSQDRGRWAYNEQFF
.	.	TRBV20-1	TRBJ1-5	TGCAGTGCTAGAGAAGGAGCAGGGCCAGGCAATCAGCCCCAGCATTTT	CSAREGAGPGNQPQHF
few	TRBD1	TRBV7-9	TRBJ2-3	TGTGCCAGCAGCTTAGGGGACAGGGATACGCAGTATTTT	CASSLGDRDTQYF
.	.	TRBV20-1	TRBJ1-2	TGCAGTGCTAGAATTGACGGGTTCGGTGGCTACACCTTC	CSARIDGFGGYTF
.	.	TRBV2	TRBJ2-7	TGTGCCAGCAGTGGAGAGCAAGAGCAGTACTTC	CASSGEQEQYF
.	.	TRBV7-2	TRBJ2-2	TGTGCCAGCAGCTTCACCCAGTCGAACACCGGGGAGCGGTTTTTT	CASSFTQSNTGERFF
.	.	TRBV12-3/TRBV12-4	TRBJ1-6	TGTGCCAGCAGTCCGTTCTACTCGCGTCCTGATTCACCCCTCCACTTT	CASSPFYSRPDSPLHF
once	TRBD1	TRBV6-2/TRBV6-3	TRBJ1-1	TGTGCCAGCAGTGGGGACAGGGAGGTCACTGAAGCTTTCTTT	CASSGDREVTEAFF
.	.	TRBV2	TRBJ1-5	TGTGCCAGCAGACCCGGGACGGCCATCTATAGCAATCAGCCCCAGCATTTT	CASRPGTAIYSNQPQHF
.	.	TRBV10-3	TRBJ2-3	TGTGCCATCAGTGGTGAGAGCACAGATACGCAGTATTTT	CAISGESTDTQYF
few	.	TRBV4-3	TRBJ2-1	TGCGCCAGCAGCCAAGTGGGCAGGACCAATGAGCAGTTCTTC	CASSQVGRTNEQFF
.	.	TRBV6-5	TRBJ1-1	TGTGCCAGCAGACCCCTAGGCAAGGGGCTGAACACTGAAGCTTTCTTT	CASRPLGKGLNTEAFF
.	.	TRBV12-3/TRBV12-4	TRBJ1-2	TGTGCCAGCACCTTCAGTGGGTTGGGTCATGGCTACACCTTC	CASTFSGLGHGYTF
.	.	TRBV9	TRBJ2-7	TGTGCCAGCAGCGAGGGTCAGGCCAGCTCCTACGAGCAGTACTTC	CASSEGQASSYEQYF
few	.	TRBV6-4	TRBJ2-1	TGTGCCAGCAGTACTTTACAGGGTTTTGTGGTGGATGAGCAGTTCTTC	CASSTLQGFVVDEQFF
.	.	TRBV11-3	TRBJ2-1	TGTGCCAGCAGCTTAGGGGCGGTGGCGGGGCTCCACAATGAGCAGTTCTTC	CASSLGAVAGLHNEQFF
.	TRBD1	TRBV9	TRBJ2-1	TGTGCCAGCAGCATCCACCGGGACAGGTCCTACAATGAGCAGTTCTTC	CASSIHRDRSYNEQFF